This is a list of T cell receptor beta chains from one sample in a study of blood T cells in healthy people across ages. In TCRdb, the 5' RACE reads were re-called with MiXCR into one record per CDR3 protein. Here the sample spans just over 1 million distinct CDR3 sequences, 40% to 50% being singletons. Material: blood. The receptors derive from a woman between 55 and 75 years old in good health. Each CDR3 is given with its conserved first and last residue. The order of the fields is clone size, V gene, J gene, D gene, CDR3 protein, CDR3 DNA. A D gene is named only where the DNA matches it firmly. Rows give clone size only sometimes, using once, few, many, or a class for an expanded clone.

-	TRBV30	TRBJ2-6	-	CAWGDTSSGANVLTF	TGTGCCTGGGGGGACACAAGCTCTGGGGCCAACGTCCTGACTTTC
-	TRBV7-2	TRBJ1-5	-	CASSYNGQGGHQPQHF	TGTGCCAGCAGCTACAATGGGCAGGGCGGACATCAGCCCCAGCATTTT
few	TRBV11-2	TRBJ1-4	-	CASSFPLATNEKLFF	TGTGCCAGCAGCTTTCCGCTGGCAACTAATGAAAAACTGTTTTTT
-	TRBV3-1	TRBJ1-2	-	CASSFRGAGNYGYTF	TGTGCCAGCAGCTTCCGAGGGGCAGGGAACTATGGCTACACCTTC
few	TRBV10-3	TRBJ1-6	-	CAISESVSGTRAPPLHF	TGTGCCATCAGTGAGTCCGTGTCTGGAACACGGGCTCCACCCCTCCACTTT
few	TRBV10-3	TRBJ2-1	TRBD2	CAISESGLAYNEQFF	TGTGCCATCAGTGAGTCGGGACTAGCCTACAATGAGCAGTTCTTC
-	TRBV28	TRBJ1-5	-	CASSLLVINQPQHF	TGTGCCAGCAGTTTATTAGTGATTAATCAGCCCCAGCATTTT
few	TRBV4-1	TRBJ2-6	-	CASSPRDGGANVLTF	TGCGCCAGCAGCCCCCGGGACGGTGGGGCCAACGTCCTGACTTTC
few	TRBV27	TRBJ2-3	-	CASSKRWGTDTQYF	TGTGCCAGCAGTAAGCGGTGGGGGACAGATACGCAGTATTTT
few	TRBV7-9	TRBJ2-7	TRBD1	CASSLAFGTGGLGSSYEQYF	TGTGCCAGCAGCTTAGCTTTTGGGACAGGAGGGTTGGGGTCCTCCTACGAGCAGTACTTC
-	TRBV30	TRBJ1-2	-	CAGSPSWGGYTF	TGTGCCGGGAGCCCCTCCTGGGGTGGCTACACCTTC
-	TRBV20-1	TRBJ2-7	-	CSAIQRPSGLSYEQYF	TGCAGTGCTATTCAGAGGCCCAGCGGCCTCTCCTACGAGCAGTACTTC
few	TRBV6-2/TRBV6-3	TRBJ1-5	-	CASSYAGGVRQPQHF	TGTGCCAGCAGTTACGCAGGCGGGGTCAGACAGCCCCAGCATTTT
-	TRBV30	TRBJ2-3	-	CAATGSPDTQYF	TGTGCCGCTACAGGGAGCCCAGATACGCAGTATTTT
few	TRBV12-3/TRBV12-4	TRBJ2-1	-	CASSFSTNNEQFF	TGTGCCAGCAGTTTTAGCACCAACAATGAGCAGTTCTTC
-	TRBV6-6	TRBJ2-3	-	CASSYGSGSTDTQYF	TGTGCCAGCAGTTACGGTTCAGGGAGCACAGATACGCAGTATTTT
-	TRBV7-9	TRBJ1-1	TRBD1	CASSRSRTGGTEAFF	TGTGCCAGCAGCAGATCAAGGACAGGGGGCACTGAAGCTTTCTTT
few	TRBV20-1	TRBJ2-5	TRBD1	CSASLQGGQETQYF	TGCAGTGCTAGTTTACAGGGGGGCCAAGAGACCCAGTACTTC
-	TRBV20-1	TRBJ2-5	-	CSASYMRETQYF	TGCAGTGCTAGTTACATGAGGGAGACCCAGTACTTC
-	TRBV15	TRBJ2-3	-	CATSRDWASGTPTDTQYF	TGTGCCACCAGCAGAGATTGGGCATCCGGGACTCCGACAGATACGCAGTATTTT
few	TRBV28	TRBJ2-1	TRBD2	CARDLAGASNEQFF	TGTGCCAGGGATCTAGCGGGGGCCTCAAATGAGCAGTTCTTC
many	TRBV29-1	TRBJ2-7	-	CSVKRGSYEQYF	TGCAGCGTTAAACGCGGCTCCTACGAGCAGTACTTC
few	TRBV20-1	TRBJ2-7	-	CSASLSGRLYEQYF	TGCAGTGCTAGTCTAAGCGGCAGACTCTACGAGCAGTACTTC
-	TRBV2	TRBJ2-1	TRBD2	CASSTTGTSGEQFF	TGTGCCAGCAGTACTACCGGGACTAGCGGTGAGCAGTTCTTC
few	TRBV20-1	TRBJ2-3	TRBD2	CSASSLAEETDTQYF	TGCAGTGCTAGTTCTCTAGCGGAAGAAACAGATACGCAGTATTTT
-	TRBV28	TRBJ2-7	TRBD1	CASIRNGQGAYEQYF	TGTGCCAGCATTCGCAACGGACAGGGGGCTTACGAGCAGTACTTC
few	TRBV29-1	TRBJ1-5	-	CSVKDRGGQPQHF	TGCAGCGTCAAGGACAGAGGGGGTCAGCCCCAGCATTTT
-	TRBV21-1	TRBJ2-7	-	CASSKEGTYEQYF	TGTGCCAGCAGCAAAGAGGGAACCTACGAGCAGTACTTC